This T cell receptor beta chain emerged from a study of blood T cell repertoires in COVID-19. Across the study: Samples representing acute and convalescent COVID-19 were sourced from the United States, Italy and Spain. From T cells, B-cell-depleted T cells, or PBMCs came the material, which was cDNA or gDNA.

TCRdb keeps only in-frame clones here, not all; method: immunoSEQ multiplex PCR. The profile shows over 200,000 clones, less than 90% of them singletons. The germline gives CDR1 MGHRA, CDR2 YSYEKL. The CDR3 sequence is 14 residues long. V shed 3 bases and J 4 bases; nucleotides not matched to a gene: 5. Specimen: PBMCs or T cells enriched from blood (not recorded which). The sequence was obtained from a woman between 50 and 59 years old in a cohort exposed to, infected with or recovered from COVID-19 (not recorded which). The V gene is TRBV4-1, the J gene TRBJ1-2; 7 bases align to TRBD1. For the CDR3, the DNA is TGCGCCAGCAGCCAGGAGGGGACAGTCTATGGCTACACCTTC. It translates to CASSQEGTVYGYTF.